A selection of T cell receptor beta chains follows, all from one sample in a study of cytomegalovirus exposure and HLA in healthy donors. Some clones are missing from TCRdb's copy, which holds only in-frame ones; the method was immunoSEQ multiplex PCR. The sample holds over 85,000 clones, less than 85% seen once. Sequenced sample: PBMCs. The receptors shown here come from a man aged 25 to 45 in good health and CMV-seropositive. Each CDR3 is given with its conserved first and last residue. Fields, in order: J gene, D gene, clone size, V gene, CDR3 protein, CDR3 DNA. The D gene is left open where the match is weak. Clone size is given for some rows only: seen once, a few or many times, or a class if the clone is expanded.

>TRBJ1-4|TRBD1|NA|TRBV18
CASSPVTGGGEKLFF
TGTGCCAGCTCACCCGTGACAGGGGGCGGTGAAAAACTGTTTTTT
>TRBJ1-2|NA|NA|TRBV6-5
CASRPGVRYGYTF
TGTGCCAGCCGTCCAGGGGTCCGGTATGGCTACACCTTC
>TRBJ1-3|NA|NA|TRBV27
CASSFRGGGNTIYF
TGTGCCAGCTCCTTTCGGGGAGGTGGAAACACCATATATTTT
>TRBJ2-1|TRBD2|few|TRBV2
CARDGGTSGDNEQFF
TGTGCCAGGGACGGTGGGACTAGCGGGGACAATGAGCAGTTCTTC
>TRBJ1-2|TRBD1|once|TRBV7-2
CASSLVGQGGGYTF
TGTGCCAGCAGCTTAGTAGGACAGGGTGGCGGCTACACCTTC
>TRBJ1-1|NA|NA|TRBV4-3
CASSQDGGVTFF
TGCGCCAGCAGCCAAGACGGCGGGGTAACTTTCTTT
>TRBJ1-3|NA|NA|TRBV10-1
CASRSKRQEAIQTGNTIYF
TGCGCCAGCAGATCGAAACGACAGGAGGCGATACAAACTGGAAACACCATATATTTT
>TRBJ2-5|TRBD2|once|TRBV2
CASSAAGRGVSFGAQYF
TGTGCCAGCAGTGCCGCGGGGCGGGGGGTATCTTTTGGGGCCCAGTACTTC
>TRBJ2-7|NA|NA|TRBV14
CASSQVRRTYEQYF
TGTGCCAGCAGCCAAGTCCGCAGGACCTACGAGCAGTACTTC
>TRBJ2-3|TRBD2|NA|TRBV9
CASSRSGGGTDTQYF
TGTGCCAGCAGCCGCAGCGGGGGGGGGACAGATACGCAGTATTTT
>TRBJ2-3|TRBD2|once|TRBV5-4
CASGLAGGPGTDTQYF
TGTGCCAGCGGACTAGCGGGGGGGCCCGGCACAGATACGCAGTATTTT
>TRBJ2-3|TRBD2|NA|TRBV5-4
CASSSGGRTPSTDTQYF
TGTGCCAGCTCTAGCGGGGGGCGGACCCCTAGCACAGATACGCAGTATTTT
>TRBJ2-6|NA|NA|TRBV5-1
CASSNFGLTGANVLTF
TGCGCCAGCTCAAATTTTGGGCTGACTGGGGCCAACGTCCTGACTTTC
>TRBJ2-1|TRBD2|NA|TRBV13
CASSPGTSYYNEQFF
TGTGCCAGCAGCCCGGGGACTAGCTACTACAATGAGCAGTTCTTC
>TRBJ2-7|TRBD1|NA|TRBV4-2
CASSPEGGSGGLYEQYF
TGTGCCAGCAGCCCCGAAGGAGGGTCAGGGGGCCTCTACGAGCAGTACTTC
>TRBJ1-1|NA|NA|TRBV28
CASSLAVRIRTEAFF
TGTGCCAGCAGTTTGGCCGTGAGGATAAGGACTGAAGCTTTCTTT
>TRBJ2-2|NA|NA|TRBV4-1
CASSRGHGTGELFF
TGCGCCAGCAGCCGGGGGCACGGCACCGGGGAGCTGTTTTTT
>TRBJ2-1|NA|few|TRBV6-4
CASSPRKGAGDEQFF
TGTGCCAGCAGCCCCCGGAAAGGGGCCGGAGATGAGCAGTTCTTC
>TRBJ2-2|TRBD2|NA|TRBV25-1
CASSELGEGHTGELFF
TGTGCCAGCAGTGAATTGGGGGAGGGGCACACCGGGGAGCTGTTTTTT
>TRBJ2-7|NA|few|TRBV9
CASSPGGYKVWSREQYF
TGTGCCAGCAGCCCCGGAGGGTATAAGGTCTGGTCCCGCGAGCAGTACTTC
>TRBJ2-5|NA|NA|TRBV7-2
CASSQKAGRETQYF
TGTGCCAGCAGCCAAAAGGCGGGCCGGGAGACCCAGTACTTC
>TRBJ2-3|NA|once|TRBV2
CASSETGSTDTQYF
TGTGCCAGCAGTGAAACGGGTTCCACAGATACGCAGTATTTT
>TRBJ2-3|TRBD2|NA|TRBV27
CASSSLGSGGTDTQYF
TGTGCCAGCAGTTCCCTGGGTAGCGGGGGCACAGATACGCAGTATTTT
>TRBJ1-5|NA|NA|TRBV4-2
CASSPGGSNQPQHF
TGTGCCAGCAGCCCTGGCGGGAGCAATCAGCCCCAGCATTTT
>TRBJ1-6|TRBD1|medium-sized|TRBV10-1
CATFDRDRVGSPLHF
TGCGCCACCTTCGACCGGGACAGGGTGGGGTCACCCCTCCACTTT
>TRBJ1-1|NA|NA|TRBV19
CASRNIWSAFF
TGTGCCAGTAGGAACATCTGGTCAGCTTTCTTT
>TRBJ2-3|NA|NA|TRBV5-4
CASSLGAGDTQYF
TGTGCCAGCAGCTTGGGGGCAGGGGATACGCAGTATTTT
>TRBJ2-3|NA|few|TRBV28
CASSLDTTDTQYF
TGTGCCAGCAGTTTAGACACCACAGATACGCAGTATTTT
>TRBJ2-2|NA|NA|TRBV30
CAWGPIGAGDTGELFF
TGTGCCTGGGGCCCCATTGGGGCAGGGGACACCGGGGAGCTGTTTTTT
>TRBJ1-1|TRBD1|NA|TRBV4-1
CASSQANRGRGTEAFF
TGCGCCAGCAGCCAAGCCAACAGGGGGCGCGGAACTGAAGCTTTCTTT
>TRBJ2-7|TRBD1|once|TRBV7-2
CASILRGGQGPGEQYF
TGTGCCAGCATCCTTAGGGGGGGACAGGGTCCGGGGGAGCAGTACTTC
>TRBJ1-4|NA|NA|TRBV4-3
CASSHAGPTNEKLFF
TGCGCCAGCAGCCATGCGGGGCCAACTAATGAAAAACTGTTTTTT
>TRBJ2-3|TRBD2|NA|TRBV11-2
CASSLSGGGTDTQYF
TGTGCCAGCAGCTTATCGGGGGGGGGCACAGATACGCAGTATTTT
>TRBJ2-7|TRBD2|NA|TRBV19
CASSMGTRTYEQYF
TGTGCCAGTAGTATGGGGACTAGGACCTACGAGCAGTACTTC
>TRBJ1-2|NA|once|TRBV19
CASSIDSAGYGYTF
TGTGCCAGTAGTATAGATTCAGCAGGGTATGGCTACACCTTC
>TRBJ2-7|NA|NA|TRBV19
CASSIGGQGYEQYF
TGTGCCAGTAGTATAGGGGGGCAGGGCTACGAGCAGTACTTC
>TRBJ2-7|NA|NA|TRBV6-1
CASSEGWDTSYEQYF
TGTGCCAGCAGTGAAGGGTGGGACACTAGCTACGAGCAGTACTTC
>TRBJ2-7|TRBD1|NA|TRBV27
CASGQGDRGYEQYF
TGTGCCAGCGGCCAGGGGGACAGGGGTTACGAGCAGTACTTC
>TRBJ2-3|NA|NA|TRBV7-8
CASRHGWIATDTQYF
TGTGCCAGCAGGCATGGGTGGATAGCGACAGATACGCAGTATTTT
>TRBJ2-1|NA|NA|TRBV16
CASSPGAGYNEQFF
TGTGCCAGCAGCCCAGGGGCTGGCTACAATGAGCAGTTCTTC
>TRBJ2-7|TRBD1|NA|TRBV4-3
CASSQEYRGPYEQYF
TGCGCCAGCAGCCAAGAATACAGGGGGCCCTACGAGCAGTACTTC
>TRBJ2-7|NA|NA|TRBV9
CASSVVDNNYEQYF
TGTGCCAGCAGCGTAGTGGACAACAACTACGAGCAGTACTTC
>TRBJ2-7|TRBD1|NA|TRBV5-1
CASSLGGGGSYEQYF
TGCGCCAGCAGCTTGGGAGGGGGCGGCTCCTACGAGCAGTACTTC
>TRBJ2-1|NA|NA|TRBV27
CASSEAGDEQFF
TGTGCCAGCAGTGAGGCGGGCGATGAGCAGTTCTTC